The sequence of this TCR beta chain was determined in a study of CD8+ T cells in alopecia areata (dated by TCRdb to the late 2010s). With respect to the entire study: The treated patients, all with moderate-to-severe alopecia areata, were enrolled in an open-label pilot trial of oral tofacitinib given at 5 to 10 mg twice daily. Clonality in the scalp was compared among normal scalp (n=4), patchy alopecia areata scalp (n=8), and alopecia totalis/universalis scalp (n=8). For the treated patients, the SALT score, which quantifies what percentage of scalp surface area is affected, served as the measure of disease severity. RNA came from the PAXgene miRNA kit for fixed scalp, the miRNeasy kit for PBMCs, and the RNeasy kit for mouse skin. Human TCRbeta sequencing covered scalp tissue and sorted CD4+ and CD8+ peripheral blood T cells from patchy and totalis/universalis alopecia areata patients and healthy controls. immunoSEQ multiplex PCR using 35 Vbeta forward primers and 13 Jbeta reverse primers was used to amplify TCRbeta CDR3 regions. Patients on tofacitinib were biopsied at baseline and after 4 and 24 weeks of treatment, and several of the patients also had a later scalp biopsy. To study T cell clonal expansion in alopecia areata, the researchers applied high-throughput TCRbeta sequencing to both the C3H/HeJ mouse model and human patients. Patients received tofacitinib for 6 to 18 months and were then followed off drug for 6 months to check for delayed response and recurrence.

This clone was recorded a few times. No antigen is known for it. No much larger clonotype is one base removed from it; base qualities were not supplied. Per the germline V gene, SGHTA is the CDR1 and FQGNSA is the CDR2. The CDR3, from cysteine to phenylalanine, totals 15 residues. Only the CDR3 DNA is retained, 45 bases long and in frame from the first base. V and J are trimmed by 5 bases and 4 bases, and the gene matches miss 9 bases of the junction. Overall study results and their limits: Many expanded lesional clones persisted in scalp and blood during tofacitinib treatment, which may partly explain relapse after stopping treatment. Unlike mouse skin, where gammadelta T cells dominate, normal human skin contains resident alphabeta T cells that get sequenced too, which complicates analysis of the scalp TCR repertoire. Lesional scalp, especially in alopecia totalis/universalis, showed higher clonality and more expanded CD8+ clones than normal scalp, suggesting antigenic drive. Compared with mice, TCR sequences shared between patients were less clear, possibly partly because of HLA diversity across the patient population. Because the treated cohort was small and had only one nonresponder, larger studies are needed to examine links between baseline CD8+ expansion and response. Scalp clonality and the number of expanded CD8+ clones among the top 100 scalp clones were significantly decreased by tofacitinib.

Libraries were prepared through the immunoSEQ multiplex PCR assay. For TCR sequencing, RNA was extracted from every sample and reverse transcribed into cDNA to serve as template. SuperScript III was used to make first-strand cDNA, primed with a 2:1 mix of oligo-dT and random hexamers. Amplification bias was assessed with a synthetic immune receptor repertoire, and residual bias was removed computationally. Turning to the authors' computational methods: After raw reads were preprocessed to remove errors, the CDR3 was defined following IMGT conventions as running from the conserved cysteine to phenylalanine. Clonality was computed as 1 minus the Shannon entropy, with the entropy normalized by log2 of the number of productive unique TCRs. Scalp TCRbeta sequences were cross-referenced with sorted blood CD4 and CD8 repertoires so that the CD4 or CD8 identity of scalp clones could be inferred. TCRdb limited this immuneACCESS table to in-frame rearrangements with V and J called. A share of clones is missing; checked studies link under half to unresolved V genes, and the rest is unexplained. Clonal size and the V and J genes are those of that table, whereas D and trimming came from the DNA. The sample profile shows 270,000 or so clones; roughly 60% of them were found once. The biggest ten clones account for over 1.5% of the sample.

Taken with the paper, the label for time point translates to: about 5 months on oral tofacitinib. Reading the label with the study, this specimen's treatment or condition is: oral pan-JAK inhibitor, 5-10 mg twice daily. Peripheral blood and lesional scalp punch biopsies were obtained from patients with alopecia areata. PBMCs were isolated by density centrifugation and stained for CD3, CD4 and CD8, and CD4+ and CD8+ T cells were sorted on a FACSAria. The receptor was derived from a human donor with alopecia areata. Here the sequenced sample was CD4+ T cells sorted from blood, taken at week 24, from a patient treated with tofacitinib. This receptor chain uses TRBV7-2 and TRBJ1-1, with 8 bases aligning to TRBD1. The CDR3 reads CASSPRPGGGTEAFF. The DNA reads TGTGCCAGCAGCCCCCGTCCAGGGGGCGGCACTGAAGCTTTCTTT. Reference TRBV7-2 and TRBJ1-1 genes cover what lies past the CDR3, so the full variable domain is GAGVSQSPSNKVTEKGKDVELRCDPISGHTALYWYRQSLGQGLEFLIYFQGNSAPDKSGLPSDRFSAERTGGSVSTLTIQRTQQEDSAVYLCASSPRPGGGTEAFFGQGTRLTVV.